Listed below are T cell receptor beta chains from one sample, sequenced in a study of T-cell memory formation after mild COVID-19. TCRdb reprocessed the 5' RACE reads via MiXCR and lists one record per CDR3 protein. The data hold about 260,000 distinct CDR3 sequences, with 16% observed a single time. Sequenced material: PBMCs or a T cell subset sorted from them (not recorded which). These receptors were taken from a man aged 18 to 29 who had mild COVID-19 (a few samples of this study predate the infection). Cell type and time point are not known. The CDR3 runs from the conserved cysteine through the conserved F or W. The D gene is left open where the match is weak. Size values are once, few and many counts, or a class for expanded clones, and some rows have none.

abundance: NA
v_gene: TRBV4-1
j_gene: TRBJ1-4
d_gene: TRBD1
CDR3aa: CASSLRDRGRANEKLFF
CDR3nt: TGCGCCAGCAGCCTCCGGGACAGGGGGCGGGCTAATGAAAAACTGTTTTTT

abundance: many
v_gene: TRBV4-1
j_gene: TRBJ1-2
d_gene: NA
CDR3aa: CASSPGGYGYTF
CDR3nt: TGCGCCAGCAGCCCGGGGGGTTATGGCTACACCTTC

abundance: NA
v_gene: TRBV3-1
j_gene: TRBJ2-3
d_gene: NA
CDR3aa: CASSPQEGHTQYF
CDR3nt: TGTGCCAGCAGCCCCCAGGAGGGGCATACGCAGTATTTT

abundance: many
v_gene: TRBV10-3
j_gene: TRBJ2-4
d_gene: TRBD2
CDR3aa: CATGLDLAGGIQYF
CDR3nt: TGTGCCACGGGACTAGACCTCGCCGGGGGGATTCAGTACTTC

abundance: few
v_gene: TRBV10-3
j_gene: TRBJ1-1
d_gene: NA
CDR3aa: CAIKQPTMNTEAFF
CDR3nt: TGTGCCATCAAACAGCCTACCATGAACACTGAAGCTTTCTTT

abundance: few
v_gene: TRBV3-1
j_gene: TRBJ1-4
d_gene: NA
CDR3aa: CASSQDGGADEKLFF
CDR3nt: TGTGCCAGCAGCCAAGATGGCGGCGCGGATGAAAAACTGTTTTTT

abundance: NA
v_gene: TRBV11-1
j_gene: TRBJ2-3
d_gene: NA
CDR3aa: CASSLFPSPDTQYF
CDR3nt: TGTGCCAGCAGCTTATTTCCTAGCCCAGATACGCAGTATTTT

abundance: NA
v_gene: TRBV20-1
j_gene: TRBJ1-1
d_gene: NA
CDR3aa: CSARANTEAFF
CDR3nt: TGCAGTGCTAGGGCGAACACTGAAGCTTTCTTT

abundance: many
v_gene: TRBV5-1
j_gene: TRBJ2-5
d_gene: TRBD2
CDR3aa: CASSVRGEETQYF
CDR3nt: TGCGCCAGCAGCGTTCGGGGGGAAGAGACCCAGTACTTC

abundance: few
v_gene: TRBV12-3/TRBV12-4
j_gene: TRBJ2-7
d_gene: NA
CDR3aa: CASSYGTSSSYEQYF
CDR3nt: TGTGCCAGCAGTTACGGGACTTCGAGCTCCTACGAGCAGTACTTC

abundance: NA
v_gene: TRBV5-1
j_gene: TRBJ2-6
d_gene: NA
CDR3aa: CASSSDSGRANVLTF
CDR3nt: TGCGCCAGCAGCAGCGACAGCGGTCGGGCCAACGTCCTGACTTTC

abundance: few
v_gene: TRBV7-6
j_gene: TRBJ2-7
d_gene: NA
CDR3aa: CASSRAGSYEQYF
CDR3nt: TGTGCCAGCAGCCGCGCGGGCTCCTACGAGCAGTACTTC

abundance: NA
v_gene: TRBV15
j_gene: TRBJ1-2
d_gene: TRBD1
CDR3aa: CATSRSPPGQGAHGYTF
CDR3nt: TGTGCCACCAGCAGATCCCCACCGGGACAGGGGGCCCATGGCTACACCTTC

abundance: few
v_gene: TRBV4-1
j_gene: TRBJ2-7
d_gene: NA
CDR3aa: CASSQDSRYEQYF
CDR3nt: TGCGCCAGCAGCCAAGATTCCCGCTACGAGCAGTACTTC

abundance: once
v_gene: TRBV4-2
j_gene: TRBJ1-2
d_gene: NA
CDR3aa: CASSHQGMEGYTF
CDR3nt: TGTGCCAGCAGCCATCAGGGGATGGAGGGCTACACCTTC

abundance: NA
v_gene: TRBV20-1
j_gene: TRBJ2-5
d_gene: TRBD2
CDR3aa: CSAPPGLAGGNGETQYF
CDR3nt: TGCAGTGCCCCACCGGGACTAGCGGGGGGGAACGGGGAGACCCAGTACTTC

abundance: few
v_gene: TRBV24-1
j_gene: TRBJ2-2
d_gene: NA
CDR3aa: CATRRDNTGELFF
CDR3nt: TGTGCCACCAGGCGGGACAACACCGGGGAGCTGTTTTTT

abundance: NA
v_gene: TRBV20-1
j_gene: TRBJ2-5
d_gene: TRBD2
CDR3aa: CSAREVMAGVGETQYF
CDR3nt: TGCAGTGCTAGAGAAGTCATGGCGGGGGTAGGAGAGACCCAGTACTTC

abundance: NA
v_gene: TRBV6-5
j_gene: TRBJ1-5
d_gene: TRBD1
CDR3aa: CASSRTGFEPQHF
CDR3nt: TGTGCCAGCAGTCGGACAGGGTTCGAGCCCCAGCATTTT

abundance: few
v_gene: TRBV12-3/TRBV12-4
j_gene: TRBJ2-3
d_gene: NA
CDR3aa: CASRSGVGDTQYF
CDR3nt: TGTGCCAGCAGGTCAGGGGTGGGAGATACGCAGTATTTT

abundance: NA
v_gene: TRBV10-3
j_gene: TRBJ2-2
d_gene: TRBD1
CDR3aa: CAIVGQAPGELFF
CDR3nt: TGTGCCATCGTGGGACAGGCCCCCGGGGAGCTGTTTTTT

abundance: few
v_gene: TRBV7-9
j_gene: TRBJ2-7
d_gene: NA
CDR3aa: CASSARDGTYEQYF
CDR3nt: TGTGCCAGCAGCGCAAGGGACGGTACCTACGAGCAGTACTTC

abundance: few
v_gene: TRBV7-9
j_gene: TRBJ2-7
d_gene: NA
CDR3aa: CASSSSPGGVYEQYF
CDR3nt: TGTGCCAGCAGCTCCTCCCCCGGAGGGGTCTACGAGCAGTACTTC

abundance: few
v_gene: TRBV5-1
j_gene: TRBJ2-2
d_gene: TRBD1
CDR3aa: CASSLRTGGNTGELFF
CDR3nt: TGCGCCAGCAGCTTGCGGACAGGGGGTAACACCGGGGAGCTGTTTTTT

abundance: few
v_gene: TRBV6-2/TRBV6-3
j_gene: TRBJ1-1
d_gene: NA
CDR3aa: CASTSGIEAFF
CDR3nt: TGTGCCAGCACCAGCGGGATTGAAGCTTTCTTT

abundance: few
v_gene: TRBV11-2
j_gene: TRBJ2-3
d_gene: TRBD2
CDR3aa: CASRGLRGFANTQYF
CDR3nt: TGTGCCAGCAGGGGTTTGCGGGGGTTTGCAAATACGCAGTATTTT

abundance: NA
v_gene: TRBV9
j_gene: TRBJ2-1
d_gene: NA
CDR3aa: CASSVVPTQGPFF
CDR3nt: TGTGCCAGCAGCGTAGTGCCGACGCAGGGGCCGTTCTTC

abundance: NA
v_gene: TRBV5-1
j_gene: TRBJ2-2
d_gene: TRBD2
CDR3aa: CASRPLAGDYANTGELFF
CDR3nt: TGCGCCAGCAGACCATTAGCGGGGGATTACGCGAACACCGGGGAGCTGTTTTTT

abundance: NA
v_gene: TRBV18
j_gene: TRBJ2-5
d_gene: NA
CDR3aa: CASSPGVQETQYF
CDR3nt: TGTGCCAGCTCACCAGGTGTTCAAGAGACCCAGTACTTC

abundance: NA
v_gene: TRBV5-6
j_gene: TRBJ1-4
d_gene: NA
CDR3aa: CASSLGLSQEKLFF
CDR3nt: TGTGCCAGCAGCTTGGGACTCAGTCAGGAAAAACTGTTTTTT

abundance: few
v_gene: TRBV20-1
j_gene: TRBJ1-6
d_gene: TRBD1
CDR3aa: CSPEQGKSSPLHF
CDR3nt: TGCAGCCCTGAACAGGGGAAAAGCTCACCCCTCCACTTT

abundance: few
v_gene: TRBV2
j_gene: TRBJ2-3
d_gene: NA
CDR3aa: CAKQIRNTDTQYF
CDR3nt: TGTGCCAAGCAGATCCGAAACACAGATACGCAGTATTTT

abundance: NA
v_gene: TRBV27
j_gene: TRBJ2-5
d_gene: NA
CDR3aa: CASSLGVSATETQYF
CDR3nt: TGTGCCAGCAGTTTAGGCGTCTCTGCTACAGAGACCCAGTACTTC

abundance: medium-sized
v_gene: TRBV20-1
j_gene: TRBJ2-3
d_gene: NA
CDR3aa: CSARARDEGRDTQYF
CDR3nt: TGCAGTGCTAGAGCCCGGGACGAAGGAAGAGATACGCAGTATTTT

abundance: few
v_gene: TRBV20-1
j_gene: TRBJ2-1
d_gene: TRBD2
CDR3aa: CSAREKLAGPGANEQFF
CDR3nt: TGCAGTGCTAGAGAAAAACTAGCGGGGCCAGGTGCCAATGAGCAGTTCTTC

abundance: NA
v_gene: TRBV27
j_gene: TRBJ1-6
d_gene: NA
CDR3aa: CASSLTGDSYNSPLHF
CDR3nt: TGTGCCAGCAGTTTAACAGGAGACTCCTATAATTCACCCCTCCACTTT

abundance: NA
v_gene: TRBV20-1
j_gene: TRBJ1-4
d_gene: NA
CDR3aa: CSAAPGEKLFF
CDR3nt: TGCAGTGCTGCCCCGGGTGAAAAACTGTTTTTT

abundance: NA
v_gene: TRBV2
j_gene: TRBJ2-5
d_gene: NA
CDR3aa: CASSEQGGPRGETQYF
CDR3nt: TGTGCCAGCAGTGAACAAGGGGGGCCCCGAGGGGAGACCCAGTACTTC

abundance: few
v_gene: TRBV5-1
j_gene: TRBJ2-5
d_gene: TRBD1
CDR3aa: CASSPQGGFQETQYF
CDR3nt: TGCGCCAGCAGCCCCCAAGGGGGCTTCCAAGAGACCCAGTACTTC

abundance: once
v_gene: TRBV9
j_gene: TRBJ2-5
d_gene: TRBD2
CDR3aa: CASSEGGGEETQYF
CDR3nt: TGTGCCAGCAGCGAAGGCGGGGGGGAAGAGACCCAGTACTTC

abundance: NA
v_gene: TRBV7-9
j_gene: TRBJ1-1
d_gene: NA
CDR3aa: CASSSQLNTEAFF
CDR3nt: TGTGCCAGCAGTTCCCAGTTGAACACTGAAGCTTTCTTT

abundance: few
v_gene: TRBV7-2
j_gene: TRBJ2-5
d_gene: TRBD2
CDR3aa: CASSSTQLAGGQETQYF
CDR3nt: TGTGCCAGCAGCTCCACCCAACTAGCGGGGGGACAAGAGACCCAGTACTTC

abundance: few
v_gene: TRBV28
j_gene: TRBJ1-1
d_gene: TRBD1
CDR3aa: CASRDRGRSTEAFF
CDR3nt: TGTGCCAGCAGGGACAGGGGACGGAGCACTGAAGCTTTCTTT

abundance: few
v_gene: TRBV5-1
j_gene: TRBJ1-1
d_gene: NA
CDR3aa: CASSLFNMNTEAFF
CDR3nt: TGCGCCAGCAGCTTGTTCAACATGAACACTGAAGCTTTCTTT

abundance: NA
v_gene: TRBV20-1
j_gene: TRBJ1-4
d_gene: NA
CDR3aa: CSARGDGLEKLFF
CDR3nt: TGCAGTGCTAGAGGGGACGGTCTCGAAAAACTGTTTTTT

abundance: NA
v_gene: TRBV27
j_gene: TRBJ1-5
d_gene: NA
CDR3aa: CASSFRVEQPQHF
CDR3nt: TGTGCCAGCAGTTTCAGGGTTGAGCAGCCCCAGCATTTT

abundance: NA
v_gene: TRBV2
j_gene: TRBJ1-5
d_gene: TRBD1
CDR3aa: CASSKERTGAGQPQHF
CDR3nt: TGTGCCAGCAGTAAAGAGAGGACAGGGGCTGGTCAGCCCCAGCATTTT

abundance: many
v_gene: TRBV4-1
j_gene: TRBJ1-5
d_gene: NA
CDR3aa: CASSPRWVSNQPQHF
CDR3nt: TGCGCCAGCAGCCCCCGCTGGGTTAGCAATCAGCCCCAGCATTTT

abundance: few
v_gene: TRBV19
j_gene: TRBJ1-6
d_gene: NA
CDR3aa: CASNPGTLSNSPLHF
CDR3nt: TGTGCCAGTAACCCCGGGACACTGAGTAATTCACCCCTCCACTTT

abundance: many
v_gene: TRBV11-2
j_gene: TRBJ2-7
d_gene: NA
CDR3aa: CASTSIGRVNSYEQYF
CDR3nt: TGTGCCAGCACCTCAATCGGACGGGTCAACTCCTACGAGCAGTACTTC

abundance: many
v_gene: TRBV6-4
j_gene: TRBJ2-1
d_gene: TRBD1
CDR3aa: CASSNDRGDEQFF
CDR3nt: TGTGCCAGCAGTAATGACAGGGGCGATGAGCAGTTCTTC

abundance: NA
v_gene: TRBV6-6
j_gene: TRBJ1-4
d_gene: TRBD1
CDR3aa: CASIQGQGEKLFF
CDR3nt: TGTGCCAGCATACAGGGGCAGGGTGAAAAACTGTTTTTT

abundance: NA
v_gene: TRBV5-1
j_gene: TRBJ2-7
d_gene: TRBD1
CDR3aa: CASSEQGAGNFYEQYF
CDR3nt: TGCGCCAGCAGTGAACAGGGGGCTGGGAACTTCTACGAGCAGTACTTC

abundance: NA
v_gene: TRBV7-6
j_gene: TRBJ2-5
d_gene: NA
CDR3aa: CASTPRGLQETQYF
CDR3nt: TGTGCCAGCACCCCCCGTGGGCTGCAGGAGACCCAGTACTTC

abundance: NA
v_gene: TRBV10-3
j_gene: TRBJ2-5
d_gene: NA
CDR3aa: CAISESRSGETQYF
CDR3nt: TGTGCCATCAGTGAGTCGCGAAGCGGAGAGACCCAGTACTTC